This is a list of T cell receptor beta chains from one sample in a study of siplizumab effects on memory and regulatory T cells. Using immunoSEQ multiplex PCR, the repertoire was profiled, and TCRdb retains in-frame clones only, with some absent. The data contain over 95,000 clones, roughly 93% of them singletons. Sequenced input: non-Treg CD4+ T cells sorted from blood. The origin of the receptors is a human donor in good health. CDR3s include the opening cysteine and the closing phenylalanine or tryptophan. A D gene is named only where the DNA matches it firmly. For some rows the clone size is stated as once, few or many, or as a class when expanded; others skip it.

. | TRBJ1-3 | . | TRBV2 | CASGVLRGRIYF | TGTGCCAGCGGGGTGTTGCGAGGACGCATATACTTT
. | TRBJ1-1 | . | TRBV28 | CASSLVNTEAFF | TGTGCCAGCAGTTTAGTGAACACTGAAGCTTTCTTT
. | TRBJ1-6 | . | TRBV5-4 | CASSLADRVQNSPLHF | TGTGCCAGCAGCTTGGCGGACCGAGTCCAAAATTCACCCCTCCACTTT
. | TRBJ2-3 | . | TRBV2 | CASSHIAGATDTQYF | TGTGCCAGCAGCCACATCGCGGGGGCCACAGATACGCAGTATTTT
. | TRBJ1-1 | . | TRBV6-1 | CASSLSAGLNTEAFF | TGTGCCAGCAGCCTATCGGCTGGGTTGAACACTGAAGCTTTCTTT
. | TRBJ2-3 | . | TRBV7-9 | CATRKENQGSRGKF | TGTGCCACACGGAAAGAAAACCAGGGAAGTAGAGGGAAATTT
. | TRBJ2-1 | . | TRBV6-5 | CASSLSETLYNEQFF | TGTGCCAGCAGTCTTTCAGAGACTTTATACAATGAGCAGTTCTTC
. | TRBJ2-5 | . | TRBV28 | CASTLVGETQYF | TGTGCCAGCACATTGGTCGGGGAGACCCAGTACTTC
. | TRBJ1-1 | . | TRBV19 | CASSPWAAHAEAFF | TGTGCCAGTAGCCCTTGGGCGGCCCACGCTGAAGCTTTCTTT
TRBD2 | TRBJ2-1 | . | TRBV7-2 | CASSLNVLAGRNEQFF | TGTGCCAGCAGCTTAAACGTTCTAGCGGGCCGGAATGAGCAGTTCTTC
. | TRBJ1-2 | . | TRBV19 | CASSKPRDTDYGYTF | TGTGCCAGTAGTAAACCTCGGGACACCGACTATGGCTACACCTTC
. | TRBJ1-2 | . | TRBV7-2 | CASSLDAGAYGYTF | TGTGCCAGCAGCTTAGACGCAGGGGCCTATGGCTACACCTTC
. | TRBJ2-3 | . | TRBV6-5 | CASREEGRHTDTQYF | TGTGCCAGCAGGGAGGAGGGGCGCCACACAGATACGCAGTATTTT
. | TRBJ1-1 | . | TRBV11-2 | CASSFEAGITEAFF | TGTGCCAGCAGCTTCGAGGCAGGGATTACTGAAGCTTTCTTT
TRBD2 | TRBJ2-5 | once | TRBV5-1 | CASTTGASGGGETQYF | TGCGCCAGTACCACGGGTGCTAGCGGGGGAGGGGAGACCCAGTACTTC
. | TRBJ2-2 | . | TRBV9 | CAATRDAANTGELFF | TGTGCCGCCACGAGGGACGCCGCGAACACCGGGGAGCTGTTTTTT
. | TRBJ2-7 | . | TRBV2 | CASSGIYSYEQYF | TGTGCCAGCAGTGGGATTTACTCCTACGAGCAGTACTTC
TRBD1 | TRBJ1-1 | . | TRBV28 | CASSLSQGAGANTEAFF | TGTGCCAGCAGTTTATCCCAGGGGGCAGGTGCGAACACTGAAGCTTTCTTT
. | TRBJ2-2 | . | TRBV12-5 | CASGLGHGELFF | TGTGCTAGTGGTTTGGGGCACGGGGAGCTGTTTTTT
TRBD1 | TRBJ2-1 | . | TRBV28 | CASIGTGRAEQFF | TGTGCCAGCATCGGGACAGGGAGGGCTGAGCAGTTCTTC
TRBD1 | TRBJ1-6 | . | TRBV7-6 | CASSPGTGGNSPLHF | TGTGCCAGCAGCCCAGGGACAGGGGGTAATTCACCCCTCCACTTT
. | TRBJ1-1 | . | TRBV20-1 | CSARDTTEAFF | TGCAGTGCTAGAGATACCACTGAAGCTTTCTTT
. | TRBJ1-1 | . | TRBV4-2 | CASSQAPVGGPTEAFF | TGTGCCAGCAGCCAAGCCCCTGTGGGGGGTCCCACTGAAGCTTTCTTT
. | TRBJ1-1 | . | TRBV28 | CASSLGRPNTEAFF | TGTGCCAGCAGTCTAGGCAGGCCAAACACTGAAGCTTTCTTT
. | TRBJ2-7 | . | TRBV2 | CASSEALLQGLSYEQYF | TGTGCCAGCAGTGAAGCGCTCTTACAGGGCCTCTCCTACGAGCAGTACTTC
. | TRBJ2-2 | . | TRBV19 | CASSSHLTGATGELFF | TGTGCCAGTAGTAGCCACCTTACGGGGGCTACCGGGGAGCTGTTTTTT
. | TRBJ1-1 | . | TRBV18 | CASSTDRNTEAFF | TGTGCCAGCTCAACCGACAGGAACACTGAAGCTTTCTTT
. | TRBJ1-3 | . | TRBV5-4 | CASSLGGRSSGNTIYF | TGTGCCAGCAGCTTGGGTGGGCGCAGCTCTGGAAACACCATATATTTT
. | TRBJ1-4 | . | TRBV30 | CASLGYRKLFF | TGTGCCTCCCTCGGCTACAGAAAACTGTTTTTT
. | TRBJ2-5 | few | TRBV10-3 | CAISEFPLGGTQYF | TGTGCCATCAGTGAGTTCCCCTTGGGGGGGACCCAGTACTTC
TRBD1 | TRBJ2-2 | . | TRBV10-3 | CAISRTGGENTGELFF | TGTGCCATCAGCAGGACAGGGGGCGAGAACACCGGGGAGCTGTTTTTT
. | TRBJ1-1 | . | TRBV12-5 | CASGFDALLNTEAFF | TGTGCTAGTGGTTTCGACGCACTCTTGAACACTGAAGCTTTCTTT
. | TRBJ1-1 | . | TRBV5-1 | CASSPLGDTEAFF | TGCGCCAGCAGCCCCCTCGGGGACACTGAAGCTTTCTTT
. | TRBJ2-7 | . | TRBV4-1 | CASSHLGTRDEQYF | TGCGCCAGCAGCCACCTCGGGACACGGGACGAGCAGTACTTC
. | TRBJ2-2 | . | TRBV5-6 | CASSSGVQPFTGELFF | TGTGCCAGCAGCTCGGGGGTCCAACCTTTCACCGGGGAGCTGTTTTTT
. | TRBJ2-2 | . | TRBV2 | CASRGNRIPTGELFF | TGTGCCAGCAGAGGGAACAGAATACCGACCGGGGAGCTGTTTTTT
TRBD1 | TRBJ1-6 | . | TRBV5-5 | CASRRGQDNSPLHF | TGTGCCAGCAGAAGGGGACAGGATAATTCACCCCTCCACTTT
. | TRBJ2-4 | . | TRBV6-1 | CASSVAGGEKLAKNIQYF | TGTGCCAGCAGTGTGGCAGGGGGGGAAAAACTAGCCAAAAACATTCAGTACTTC
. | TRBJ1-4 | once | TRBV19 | CASSGQSREKLFF | TGTGCCAGTAGCGGACAGTCGCGTGAAAAACTGTTTTTT
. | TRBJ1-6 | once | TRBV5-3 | CARSLAIWDRDNSPLHF | TGTGCCAGAAGCTTGGCAATTTGGGACCGGGATAATTCACCCCTCCACTTT
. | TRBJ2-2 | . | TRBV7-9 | CASRPPPGTNTGELFF | TGTGCCAGCAGACCCCCCCCCGGGACGAACACCGGGGAGCTGTTTTTT
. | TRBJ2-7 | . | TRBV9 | CASSAGLGYEQYF | TGTGCCAGCAGCGCGGGACTTGGCTACGAGCAGTACTTC
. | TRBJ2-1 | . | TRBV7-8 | CASSLARDRINSKQFF | TGTGCCAGCAGCTTAGCGCGGGACCGTATTAATTCAAAGCAGTTCTTC
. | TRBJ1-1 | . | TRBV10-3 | CAISERQVNTEAFF | TGTGCCATCAGTGAGAGGCAGGTGAACACTGAAGCTTTCTTT
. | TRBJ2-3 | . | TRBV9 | CASSATAWAGTDTQYF | TGTGCCAGCAGCGCAACGGCTTGGGCCGGAACAGATACGCAGTATTTT
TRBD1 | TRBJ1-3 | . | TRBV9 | CASSVAGGNSGNTIYF | TGTGCCAGCAGCGTAGCAGGGGGCAACTCTGGAAACACCATATATTTT
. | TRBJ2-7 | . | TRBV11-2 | CASSLDTSRAYEQYF | TGTGCCAGCAGCTTAGATACTAGCAGGGCCTACGAGCAGTACTTC
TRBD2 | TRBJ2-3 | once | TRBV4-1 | CASSPVPAGGTDTQYF | TGCGCCAGCAGCCCAGTGCCAGCGGGGGGCACAGATACGCAGTATTTT
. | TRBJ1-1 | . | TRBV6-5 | CASSFAGQMNTEAFF | TGTGCCAGCAGTTTCGCAGGACAGATGAACACTGAAGCTTTCTTT
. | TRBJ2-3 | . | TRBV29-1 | CSVPGTGSTDTQYF | TGCAGCGTCCCGGGAACCGGGTCCACAGATACGCAGTATTTT
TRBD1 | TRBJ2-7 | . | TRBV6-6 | CASTSTGSYEQYF | TGTGCCAGCACCTCGACAGGGTCCTACGAGCAGTACTTC